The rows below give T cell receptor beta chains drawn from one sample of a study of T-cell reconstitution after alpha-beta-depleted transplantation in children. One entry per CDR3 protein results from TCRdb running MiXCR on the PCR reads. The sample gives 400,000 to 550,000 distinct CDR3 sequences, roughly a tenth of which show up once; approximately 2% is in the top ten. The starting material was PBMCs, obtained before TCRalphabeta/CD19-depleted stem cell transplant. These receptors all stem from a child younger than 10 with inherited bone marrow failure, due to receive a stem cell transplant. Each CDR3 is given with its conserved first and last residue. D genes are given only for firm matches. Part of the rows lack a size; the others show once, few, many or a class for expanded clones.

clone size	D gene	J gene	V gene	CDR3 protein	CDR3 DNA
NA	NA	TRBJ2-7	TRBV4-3	CANSQDTRTTTFIF	TGCGCCAACAGCCAAGACACTAGGACTACCACATTCATCTTC
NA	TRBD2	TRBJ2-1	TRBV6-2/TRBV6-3	CASRSRLAGAYNEQFF	TGTGCCAGCAGGTCCCGACTAGCGGGCGCCTACAATGAGCAGTTCTTC
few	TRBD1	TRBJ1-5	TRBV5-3	CARSLLTGYSNQPQHF	TGTGCCAGAAGCTTGTTGACAGGGTATAGCAATCAGCCCCAGCATTTT
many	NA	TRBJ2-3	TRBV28	CASSQTGFPWGDTQYF	TGTGCCAGCAGCCAGACAGGATTTCCCTGGGGAGATACGCAGTATTTT
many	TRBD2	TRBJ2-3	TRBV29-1	CSAGREAGRTDTQYF	TGCAGCGCCGGAAGGGAAGCGGGACGGACAGATACGCAGTATTTT
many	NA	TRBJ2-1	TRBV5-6	CASSLYSNEQFF	TGTGCCAGCAGCTTGTACAGCAATGAGCAGTTCTTC
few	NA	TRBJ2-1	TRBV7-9	CASSAGVKEQFF	TGTGCCAGCAGCGCGGGCGTTAAGGAGCAGTTCTTC
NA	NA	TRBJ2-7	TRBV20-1	CSANPRTPGHLTYEQYF	TGCAGTGCTAACCCAAGGACCCCGGGACACCTTACCTACGAGCAGTACTTC
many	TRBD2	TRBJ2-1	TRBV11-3	CASRKAGENNEQFF	TGTGCCAGCAGGAAGGCGGGAGAGAATAATGAGCAGTTCTTC
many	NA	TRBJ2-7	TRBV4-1	CASSQETGPREQYF	TGCGCCAGCAGCCAAGAGACTGGGCCTAGAGAGCAGTACTTC
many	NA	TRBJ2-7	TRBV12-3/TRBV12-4	CASSLARLSTYEQYF	TGTGCCAGCAGTTTAGCGAGACTAAGCACCTACGAGCAGTACTTC
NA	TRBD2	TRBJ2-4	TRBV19	CASSIEGAGLAAPTKNIQYF	TGTGCCAGTAGTATAGAAGGAGCGGGACTAGCGGCACCGACCAAAAACATTCAGTACTTC
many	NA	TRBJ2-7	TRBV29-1	CSVSDKYEQYF	TGCAGCGTTTCCGACAAGTACGAGCAGTACTTC
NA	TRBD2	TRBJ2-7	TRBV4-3	CASSQDLAAGLDYEQYF	TGCGCCAGCAGCCAAGATCTGGCAGCCGGACTAGATTACGAGCAGTACTTC
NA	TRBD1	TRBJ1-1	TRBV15	CATSPRGQGAEAFF	TGTGCCACCAGCCCACGGGGACAGGGCGCTGAAGCTTTCTTT
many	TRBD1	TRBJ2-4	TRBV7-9	CASSLPRTGEDIQYF	TGTGCCAGCAGCTTACCGAGGACAGGGGAGGACATTCAGTACTTC
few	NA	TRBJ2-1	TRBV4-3	CASSQEGNSGPSRLNEQFF	TGCGCCAGCAGCCAAGAGGGGAATAGCGGTCCCTCGCGGCTGAATGAGCAGTTCTTC
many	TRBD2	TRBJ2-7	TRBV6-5	CASSWGLALYEQYF	TGTGCCAGCAGTTGGGGACTAGCGTTATACGAGCAGTACTTC
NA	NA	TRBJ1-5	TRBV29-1	CSVGTFDQPQHF	TGCAGCGTCGGGACATTTGATCAGCCCCAGCATTTT
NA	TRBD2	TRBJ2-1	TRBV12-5	CASGLVSSGIPPYNEQFF	TGTGCTAGTGGTTTGGTGTCTAGCGGGATCCCCCCGTACAATGAGCAGTTCTTC
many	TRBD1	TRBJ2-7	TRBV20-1	CSALQGADGEQYF	TGCAGTGCTTTACAGGGGGCGGATGGCGAGCAGTACTTC
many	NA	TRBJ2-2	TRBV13	CASSARVGTSPGELFF	TGTGCCAGCAGCGCGAGAGTCGGAACCAGTCCCGGGGAGCTGTTTTTT
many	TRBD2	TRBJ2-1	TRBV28	CASSPRPGLYNEQFF	TGTGCCAGCAGTCCAAGGCCGGGACTATACAATGAGCAGTTCTTC
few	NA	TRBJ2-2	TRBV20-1	CSAGPGIAARPTGELFF	TGCAGTGCTGGGCCGGGGATAGCTGCCAGGCCCACCGGGGAGCTGTTTTTT
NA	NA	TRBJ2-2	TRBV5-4	CASSVVRGANTGELFF	TGTGCCAGCAGCGTAGTGAGGGGAGCGAACACCGGGGAGCTGTTTTTT
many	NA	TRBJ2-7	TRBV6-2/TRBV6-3	CASSYPQDESSYEQYF	TGTGCCAGCAGTTACCCCCAGGACGAAAGTTCCTACGAGCAGTACTTC
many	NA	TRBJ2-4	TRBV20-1	CSARDPIWDIQYF	TGCAGTGCTAGAGATCCCATCTGGGACATTCAGTACTTC
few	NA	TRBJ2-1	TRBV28	CASSVVGRSSYNEQFF	TGTGCCAGCAGTGTGGTTGGGCGGAGCTCCTACAATGAGCAGTTCTTC
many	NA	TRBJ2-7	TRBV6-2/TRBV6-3	CASSYGPDSYEQYF	TGTGCCAGCAGTTACGGGCCAGACTCCTACGAGCAGTACTTC
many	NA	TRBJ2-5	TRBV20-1	CSASTGQETQYF	TGCAGTGCTAGTACAGGGCAAGAGACCCAGTACTTC
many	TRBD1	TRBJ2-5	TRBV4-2	CASSQDLTGEETQYF	TGTGCCAGCAGCCAAGATCTGACAGGGGAAGAGACCCAGTACTTC
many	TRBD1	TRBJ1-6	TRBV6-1	CASSQRTGGLSPLHF	TGTGCCAGCAGTCAAAGGACAGGGGGCCTGTCACCCCTCCACTTT
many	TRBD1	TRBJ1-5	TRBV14	CASSQEGDRGLPNSNQPQHF	TGTGCCAGCAGCCAAGAAGGGGACAGGGGACTTCCCAATAGCAATCAGCCCCAGCATTTT
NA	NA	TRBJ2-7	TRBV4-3	CTSSQVTRDTSSYEQYF	TGCACCAGCAGCCAAGTTACCCGGGACACCTCTTCCTACGAGCAGTACTTC
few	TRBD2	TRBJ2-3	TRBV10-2	CASSEFEGGPSDTQYF	TGCGCCAGCAGTGAGTTTGAGGGAGGGCCCTCAGATACGCAGTATTTT
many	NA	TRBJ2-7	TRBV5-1	CASSLWQTREQYF	TGCGCCAGCAGCTTATGGCAGACCAGGGAGCAGTACTTC
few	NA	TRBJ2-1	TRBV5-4	CASSLAGLGTREQFF	TGTGCCAGCAGCTTGGCGGGACTCGGCACCAGGGAGCAGTTCTTC
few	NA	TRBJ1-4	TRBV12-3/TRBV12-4	CASSWAGRPTVFF	TGTGCCAGCAGTTGGGCCGGACGGCCAACAGTGTTTTTT
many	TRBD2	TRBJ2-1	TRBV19	CASRRGEHDEQFF	TGTGCCAGTAGGCGGGGGGAGCACGATGAGCAGTTCTTC
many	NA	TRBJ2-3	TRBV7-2	CASSSPGSTQYF	TGTGCCAGCAGCTCACCGGGAAGCACGCAGTATTTT
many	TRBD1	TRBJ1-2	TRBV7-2	CASSRVPGGNYGYTF	TGTGCCAGCAGCCGAGTCCCAGGGGGTAACTATGGCTACACCTTC
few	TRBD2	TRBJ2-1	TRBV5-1	CASSFFTGGEQFF	TGCGCCAGCAGCTTTTTCACGGGAGGTGAGCAGTTCTTC